The subject of this entry is one T cell receptor beta chain. These data belong to a study of blood T cell repertoires in COVID-19. Clones were read by immunoSEQ multiplex PCR, and TCRdb kept only the in-frame ones, dropping some. The sample carries over 200,000 clones, approximately 86% recorded once. The length of the CDR3 is 15 residues. CDR1 is MNHNS, CDR2 SASEGT, per germline. V dropped 6 bases and J dropped 1; count of bases not matched to a gene: 3. Sequencing was carried out using peripheral blood. This clonotype was sampled from a woman aged 25-40 years with COVID-19, enrolled during active disease. The gene calls are TRBV6-1 and TRBJ2-2, with 9 nucleotides matching TRBD2. The CDR3 nucleotides read TGTGCCAGCAGACTACTAGCGGGGAACACCGGGGAGCTGTTTTTT. Its protein product is CASRLLAGNTGELFF.